This TCR beta chain comes out of a study of shared T cell receptors in the human thymus. Trimming removed 6 bases from V and 3 bases from J, with 16 bases in between. Germline values: CDR1 SQVTM, CDR2 ANQGSEA. CDR3 length equals 14 residues. Assay: immunoSEQ multiplex PCR; the TCRdb copy retains only in-frame clones and omits some. The sample yields some 700,000 clones, over 75% seen once. Another study also made use of these data, one on human thymus T cells. That work states: Healthy Finnish infants undergoing corrective surgery for congenital heart defects were the donors. Resected material from corrective heart surgery provided the thymus tissue analysed. Apparent skewing of V and J gene usage characterized both thymic and blood repertoires. In unrelated individuals, thymic repertoires overlapped highly, according to related research.

The genes are TRBV29-1 and TRBJ2-3, with unresolved D. Sequencing input: thymocytes. The TCR originated in a girl less than two years old with a congenital heart defect. The CDR3 DNA reads as TGCAGCGTCGGAGAGCAGTTGGCGACAGATACGCAGTATTTT. Residues: CSVGEQLATDTQYF.